This TCR beta chain derives from a study of regulatory T cells in long-lasting Graves disease. This clonotype has only one observation. A much larger clone sits a single nucleotide away, making a read error possible. The time point denotes: newly diagnosed GD, antithyroid drugs for less than 3 months. TCR sequences were obtained from RNA taken from PBMCs. Researchers made TCR beta libraries by using iRepertoire HTBI primers and running Arm-PCR on CDR3 regions. TCRdb reanalysed the multiplex PCR reads using MiXCR and keeps one entry per CDR3 protein. In the table there are 410,000 or so distinct CDR3 sequences, more than 13% of which are singletons. Separately, the same data were catalogued under a study of T cells in Graves' hyperthyroidism and ophthalmopathy.

The sequence was collected from a woman aged 25-40 years with Graves disease. The material sequenced was peripheral blood mononuclear cells (PBMCs), taken at new diagnosis, from a patient treated with antithyroid drugs.

This CDR3 is CASSLTGQFSYNEQYF. The CDR3 DNA follows: TGTGCCAGCAGCTTAACGGGACAGTTCTCCTACAATGAGCAGTACTTC. The rearrangement joins TRBV7-3 to TRBJ2-4; 7 nucleotides match TRBD1. V dropped 0 bases and J dropped 13; count of bases not matched to a gene: 15. This CDR3 has 16 residues. Germline V CDR1 and CDR2: SGHTA, FQGTGA.